What follows are 15 T cell receptor beta chains derived from one specimen sequenced in a study of T-cell memory formation after mild COVID-19. MiXCR was run by TCRdb on the 5' RACE reads, yielding one entry per CDR3 protein. This repertoire shows roughly 380,000 distinct CDR3 sequences, over 25% found once; its top ten account for 13%. The sequenced material came from PBMCs or a T cell subset sorted from them (not recorded which). These receptors were taken from an adult woman who had mild COVID-19 (a few samples of this study predate the infection). Cell type and time point are not known.

This clonotype was detected only a few times. This rearrangement joins TRBV5-1 to TRBJ2-2; the match to TRBD1 covers 7 bases. Germline assignment: CDR1 SGHRS and CDR2 YFSETQ. V gave up 5 bases and J gave up 4 bases; unmatched junction bases: 8. The CDR3 has 15 residues. Here the CDR3 reads CASSLDRFGTGELFF. CDR3 DNA: TGCGCCAGCAGTCTGGACAGGTTCGGCACCGGGGAGCTGTTTTTT.

The chain has TRBV2 and TRBJ2-1, with D perhaps matching TRBD2 (6 bases). V was shortened by 3 bases and J by 0 bases, with 9 bases between the two germline ends. Germline CDR1 and CDR2: SNHLY and FYNNEI. The CDR3 has 15 residues. CDR3 in amino acids: CASSEHGSSYNEQFF. CDR3 nucleotide sequence: TGTGCCAGCAGTGAGCACGGGAGCTCCTACAATGAGCAGTTCTTC.

This clonotype was detected a few times. The chain links TRBV24-1 to TRBJ2-7, with D perhaps matching TRBD1 or TRBD2 (5 bases each). Per germline, CDR1 KGHDR and CDR2 SFDVKD. This CDR3 is 12 amino acids long. V lost 7 bases, J lost 7 bases, and 13 bases lay in between. CDR3 coding DNA: TGTGCCACCAGCGGACCGGGACGGGAGCAGTACTTC. This translates into CATSGPGREQYF.

The chain employs TRBV9 and TRBJ2-5; TRBD1 is a possible D gene (7 bases). With 9 bases removed from V and 7 bases from J, the gap between germline ends came to 13 bases. This CDR3 spans 11 amino acids. Looked up from germline, CDR1 is SGDLS and CDR2 is YYNGEE. The CDR3, as DNA: TGTGCCACCAACAGGGGAGGGACCCAGTACTTC. The encoded protein is CATNRGGTQYF. The full variable domain, with the rest looked up from reference TRBV9 and TRBJ2-5, is DSGVTQTPKHLITATGQRVTLRCSPRSGDLSVYWYQQSLDQGLQFLIQYYNGEERAKGNILERFSAQQFPDLHSELNLSSLELGDSALYFCATNRGGTQYFGPGTRLLVL.

This rearrangement joins TRBV5-6 to TRBJ1-4; D is unresolved. Trimming cost V 7 bases and J 4 bases, with 11 bases left between them. This CDR3 region has 13 residues. Germline values: CDR1 SGHDT, CDR2 YYEEEE. CDR3 sequence (DNA): TGTGCCAGCTCACAGACGGTTAATGAAAAACTGTTTTTT. Translating gives CASSQTVNEKLFF.

A few counts support this clonotype. The chain couples TRBV2 to TRBJ2-7; 7 bases agree with TRBD2. The CDR3 covers 14 residues. Trimming cost V 3 bases and J 3 bases; bases outside gene matches: 5. Germline lookup yields CDR1 SNHLY and CDR2 FYNNEI. This CDR3 is CASSDPSGIYEQYF. The CDR3 nucleotides read TGTGCCAGCAGTGACCCTAGCGGAATCTACGAGCAGTACTTC.

This chain connects TRBV7-9 to TRBJ1-1, with 9 bases that match TRBD1. V was pared by 6 bases and J by 1 base, with 12 bases of the junction left unmatched. The CDR3 is 17 amino acids. Per the germline V gene, CDR1 is SEHNR and CDR2 is FQNEAQ (reference sequence). The CDR3 DNA reads as TGTGCCAGCAGGCCGGACAGGGGCGACCGAAGGAACACTGAAGCTTTCTTT. It is translated as CASRPDRGDRRNTEAFF.

This clonotype was seen repeatedly, ten times or more. V is TRBV27 and J is TRBJ1-1; D might be TRBD1 (5 bases). Germline V gene sequence: CDR1 MNHEY, CDR2 SMNVEV (reference sequence). V dropped 1 base and J dropped 0 bases, with 9 bases sitting between them. This CDR3 has 15 amino acids. The CDR3, as DNA: TGTGCCAGCAGTTTATTTGCAGGGCTGAACACTGAAGCTTTCTTT. Residues: CASSLFAGLNTEAFF.

The chain links TRBV27 to TRBJ1-1, with D tentatively TRBD1 (5 bases). Germline CDR1 and CDR2: MNHEY and SMNVEV (reference sequence). The CDR3 consists of 15 residues. V was pared by 2 bases and J by 0 bases, with 10 bases between. CDR3: CASSLGGGMNTEAFF. In DNA form, the CDR3 reads TGTGCCAGCAGTTTAGGGGGTGGGATGAACACTGAAGCTTTCTTT.

This clonotype occurred a few times. The rearrangement joins TRBV7-9 to TRBJ1-2; 8 bases match TRBD1. CDR1 is SEHNR, CDR2 FQNEAQ, per germline (reference sequence). V shed 4 bases, J shed 6 bases, and the junction held 10 bases outside the gene matches. CDR3 length equals 15 residues. The CDR3 coding sequence is TGTGCCAGCAGCTCCGGACAGGGATTCGACCATGGCTACACCTTC. The encoded protein is CASSSGQGFDHGYTF.

A few counts support this clonotype. This chain uses TRBV3-1 with TRBJ2-1; no reliable D call. V was cut by 0 bases and J by 10 bases, with 10 bases left in between. The CDR3 covers 13 residues. Germline CDR1 is LGHDT and CDR2 is YNNKEL (reference sequence). The CDR3 here is CASSQELDGEQFF. The CDR3, as DNA: TGTGCCAGCAGCCAAGAACTGGATGGGGAGCAGTTCTTC.

The chain is built from TRBV9 and TRBJ2-5; 7 nucleotides align to TRBD1. This CDR3 region has 14 residues. V shed 4 bases and J 1 base; nucleotides not matched to a gene: 4. Germline V gene sequence: CDR1 SGDLS, CDR2 YYNGEE. The chain's CDR3 is CASSRGTAQETQYF. Written as DNA, the CDR3 is TGTGCCAGCAGCAGAGGGACAGCCCAAGAGACCCAGTACTTC.

This chain connects TRBV29-1 to TRBJ2-5; 8 positions agree with TRBD2. This CDR3 region has 16 residues. The V segment lost 8 bases and the J segment 5 bases; nucleotides outside the gene matches: 19. The V gene's germline CDR1 is SQVTM and CDR2 ANQGSEA. The CDR3 DNA sequence: TGCAGCTCCCGGGGTCGAGCGGGGGCTCCGGGGGAGACCCAGTACTTC. Translating it yields CSSRGRAGAPGETQYF.

This clonotype occurred a few times. This rearrangement joins TRBV7-2 to TRBJ2-7; D unclear. There are 14 residues in the CDR3. CDR1 is SGHTA, CDR2 FQGNSA, per germline. V lost 1 base and J lost 4, with 11 bases in between. CDR3 DNA sequence: TGTGCCAGCAGCTTAGTCAGCGTACAATACGAGCAGTACTTC. Translating it yields CASSLVSVQYEQYF.

V gene TRBV5-4 combines with J gene TRBJ1-1; D gene ambiguous. Trimming stripped 4 bases from V and 5 bases from J, with 12 bases between. The length of the CDR3 is 13 residues. CDR1 SGHNT and CDR2 YYREEE come from the germline V gene (reference sequence). CDR3 protein: CASSPQLKTEAFF. The CDR3 DNA reads as TGTGCCAGCAGCCCTCAGCTAAAGACTGAAGCTTTCTTT.